This T cell receptor beta chain derives from a study of T cells in Graves' hyperthyroidism and ophthalmopathy. Study-wide points: Blood also showed most of the thyroid clonotypes that were expanded above 0.001. Ophthalmopathy could be told apart from stable hyperthyroidism with a 13 V-J model.

This clonotype appeared many times. Its antigen remains unidentified. The PBMCs were taken from over 9.5 ml of fresh peripheral blood. Researchers took RNA transcripts and amplified the TCR beta CDR3 regions from them. Initially, a first-round RT-PCR of the TCR CDR3 employed the HTBI primer set. TCRdb re-called the multiplex PCR reads with MiXCR, one entry per CDR3 protein. This repertoire shows 600,000 to 650,000 distinct CDR3 sequences, about 17% found once; its top ten account for 3.5% to 4%. Per the germline V gene, CDR1 is KGHSH and CDR2 is LQKENI. The CDR3 has 14 residues. The junction had 2 bases not matched to a gene; V was cut back by 3 bases and J by 2 bases.

The chain has TRBV18 and TRBJ2-3, with 7 bases aligning to TRBD2. Sequencing used blood. This TCR was sampled from a woman between 25 and 40 years old with Graves' hyperthyroidism. CDR3 sequence (DNA): TGTGCCAGCTCACCCGGGACTATCACAGATACGCAGTATTTT. This encodes CASSPGTITDTQYF.